The clone carrying this T cell receptor (beta chain) was counted at least ten times. As yet, its antigen is unknown. This entry belongs to a study of T cells in Graves' hyperthyroidism and ophthalmopathy. Overall study findings and caveats: The blood repertoire included most of the expanded thyroid clonotypes above 0.001.

Ophthalmopathy patients had moderate-to-severe active disease, CAS ≥3, NOSPECS ≥4, and disease duration under 3 months. Diagnosis relied on clinical symptoms, serum thyroxine and TRAb, thyroid ultrasound and orbital computed tomography. An approximately 10 ml volume of fresh peripheral blood provided the PBMCs. CDR1 is MNHNS, CDR2 SASEGT, per germline. J lost 2 bases, V lost 5 bases, and 6 bases had no gene match. The CDR3 spans 15 residues. What was amplified from RNA transcripts were TCR beta CDR3 regions. TCR CDR3 underwent first-round RT-PCR with the HTBI primer set. TCRdb called the multiplex PCR reads again in MiXCR, with one record for every CDR3 protein. The sample has roughly 400,000 distinct CDR3 sequences; over 13% are singletons.

Sequenced material: blood. This TCR was recovered from a man between 45 and 60 years old with Graves' ophthalmopathy. The chain combines TRBV6-1 with TRBJ2-7, with 10 bases identical to TRBD1. The CDR3 here is CASSPVGQGTYEQYF. CDR3 DNA sequence: TGTGCCAGCAGTCCAGTGGGACAGGGGACCTACGAGCAGTACTTC.